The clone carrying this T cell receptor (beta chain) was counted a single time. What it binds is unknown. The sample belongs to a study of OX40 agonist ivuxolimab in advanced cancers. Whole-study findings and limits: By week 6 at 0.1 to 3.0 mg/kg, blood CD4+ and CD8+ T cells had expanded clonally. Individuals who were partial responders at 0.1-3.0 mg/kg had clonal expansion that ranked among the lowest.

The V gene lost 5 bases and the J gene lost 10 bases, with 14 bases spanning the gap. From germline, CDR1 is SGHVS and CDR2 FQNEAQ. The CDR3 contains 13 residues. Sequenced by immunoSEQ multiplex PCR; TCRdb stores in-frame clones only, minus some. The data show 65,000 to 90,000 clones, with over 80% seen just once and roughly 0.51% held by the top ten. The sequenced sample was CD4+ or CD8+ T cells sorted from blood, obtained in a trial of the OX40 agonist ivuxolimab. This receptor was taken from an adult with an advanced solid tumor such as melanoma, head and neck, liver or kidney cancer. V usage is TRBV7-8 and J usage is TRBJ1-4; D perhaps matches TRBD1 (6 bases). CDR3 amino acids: CASSTRQEGKLFF. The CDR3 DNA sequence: TGTGCCAGCAGCACCCGACAGGAAGGAAAACTGTTTTTT.